One and the same sample provided the 21 T cell receptor beta chains below, sequenced in a study of T cell responses to AZD1222 COVID-19 vaccine. This table comes from immunoSEQ multiplex PCR, and its TCRdb copy is limited to in-frame clones, with some not included. The sample records over 85,000 clones, 88% being singletons. This sample comprised peripheral blood, obtained 28 days after the second AZD1222 dose. The receptor set was obtained from an adult who received the AZD1222 COVID-19 vaccine.

This clone was observed a single time. CDR3 amino acids: CASSIHLAGGSPEQFF. The DNA of the CDR3 is TGTGCCAGTAGTATTCATTTGGCGGGAGGGTCCCCTGAGCAGTTCTTC. V and J are TRBV19 and TRBJ2-1; 9 nucleotides agree with TRBD2. The V gene end was trimmed by 3 bases and the J gene end by 9 bases; junction bases not matched to a gene: 12. Germline V lookup: CDR1 LNHDA, CDR2 SQIVND (reference sequence). CDR3 length: 16 residues. The full variable domain, its missing parts supplied by reference TRBV19 and TRBJ2-1, is DGGITQSPKYLFRKEGQNVTLSCEQNLNHDAMYWYRQDPGQGLRLIYYSQIVNDFQKGDIAEGYSVSREKKESFPLTVTSAQKNPTAFYLCASSIHLAGGSPEQFFGPGTRLTVL.

The chain links TRBV2 to TRBJ2-5; 8 bases map to TRBD2. Trimming cost V 11 bases and J 5 bases; bases outside gene matches: 10. From germline, CDR1 is SNHLY and CDR2 FYNNEI. CDR3 length: 13 amino acids. The CDR3 loop reads CASGTGGAETQYF. The CDR3 DNA reads TGTGCCTCTGGGACGGGGGGGGCGGAGACCCAGTACTTC.

The chain employs TRBV11-2 and TRBJ1-5; TRBD1 aligns across 9 bases. V shed 0 bases, J shed 6 bases, and the junction held 3 bases outside the gene matches. Germline CDR1 SGHAT, CDR2 FQNNGV. The CDR3 has 15 amino acids. The DNA of the CDR3 is TGTGCCAGCAGCTTAGATTCGGGACAGGGTCAGCCCCAGCATTTT. Protein sequence: CASSLDSGQGQPQHF.

The chain couples TRBV18 to TRBJ2-1; unclear D gene. This CDR3 has 12 residues. Trimming removed 4 bases at V and 10 bases at J, with 11 bases between. Germline lookup yields CDR1 KGHSH and CDR2 LQKENI. CDR3 sequence (DNA): TGTGCCAGCTCACAGGATCACGGCGAGCAGTTCTTC. Protein: CASSQDHGEQFF.

The chain carries TRBV3-1 (or the pseudogene TRBV3-2) and TRBJ2-7; perhaps TRBD2 as D (11 bases). Germline assignment: CDR1 LGHDT and CDR2 YNNKEL (reference sequence). V lost 0 bases and J 6 bases, leaving 27 bases between the germline ends. The length of the CDR3 is 19 residues. The CDR3 coding sequence is TGTGCCAGCAGCCAAGATCTTGACAGGGGGCTAGCGGGAGGTTCCGAGCAGTACTTC. Protein: CASSQDLDRGLAGGSEQYF.

The CDR3 region is CASSRGLGIGSTDTQYF. CDR3 DNA sequence: TGTGCCAGCAGCCGGGGGTTAGGTATAGGTAGCACAGATACGCAGTATTTT. The genes are TRBV7-7 and TRBJ2-3; possible D gene TRBD2, 6 bases. CDR1 SSHAT and CDR2 FNYEAQ come from the germline V gene (reference sequence). V shed 5 bases and J shed 0 bases, with 18 bases lying between them. The CDR3 extends over 17 amino acids.

The V gene is TRBV7-8, the J gene TRBJ2-2; D may be TRBD2 (5 bases). CDR1 and CDR2 (germline): SGHVS, FQNEAQ. This CDR3 spans 15 amino acids. V gave up 4 bases and J gave up 1 base, with 10 bases separating them. CDR3 loop: CASSSRGRNTGELFF. CDR3 DNA sequence: TGTGCCAGCAGCTCGAGAGGGAGGAACACCGGGGAGCTGTTTTTT.

This clone was detected once. The V call is TRBV7-6, the J call TRBJ2-1; possibly TRBD2 for D (6 bases). The length of the CDR3 is 15 residues. Looked up from germline, CDR1 is SGHVS and CDR2 is FNYEAQ. Trimming removed 2 bases from V and 7 bases from J, with 15 bases in between. CDR3 amino acids: CASSLLSGAVNEQFF. DNA for the CDR3: TGTGCCAGCAGCTTATTGTCGGGAGCGGTAAATGAGCAGTTCTTC. Using reference TRBV7-6 and TRBJ2-1 for the parts outside the CDR3, the full variable domain is GAGVSQSPRYKVTKRGQDVALRCDPISGHVSLYWYRQALGQGPEFLTYFNYEAQQDKSGLPNDRFSAERPEGSISTLTIQRTEQRDSAMYRCASSLLSGAVNEQFFGPGTRLTVL.

The chain couples TRBV9 to TRBJ2-1, with D possibly TRBD2 on 5 matching bases. V shed 4 bases and J shed 5 bases, with 16 bases lying between them. From germline, CDR1 is SGDLS and CDR2 YYNGEE. This CDR3 is 15 amino acids long. In DNA form, the CDR3 reads TGTGCCAGCAGCCGCTGGGCGGGTCTTGACAATGAGCAGTTCTTC. Amino acid sequence: CASSRWAGLDNEQFF.

The chain links TRBV28 to TRBJ1-2; D gene uncertain. The germline V gene encodes CDR1 MDHEN and CDR2 SYDVKM. The CDR3 contains 16 residues. V shed 5 bases and J shed 2 bases, with 18 bases lying between them. This CDR3 reads CASSLRTVPLNYGYTF. As DNA, the CDR3 is TGTGCCAGCAGTCTACGCACAGTACCCCTAAACTATGGCTACACCTTC.

The chain recombines TRBV7-2 with TRBJ1-5; D gene ambiguous. The CDR3 sequence is 13 residues long. Germline CDR1 is SGHTA and CDR2 is FQGNSA. V lost 2 bases to trimming and J lost 3 bases, with 5 bases between them. The DNA of the CDR3 is TGTGCCAGCAGCTTAACCAACAATCAGCCCCAGCATTTT. This gives the protein CASSLTNNQPQHF.

This clone appeared a few times. The V and J genes are TRBV20-1 and TRBJ2-3; TRBD2 agrees at 9 bases. J lost 3 bases, V lost 3 bases, and 4 bases had no gene match. Looked up from germline, CDR1 is DFQATT and CDR2 is SNEGSKA (reference sequence). This CDR3 is 14 amino acids long. The CDR3 bases are TGCAGTGCTAGTCGTAGCGGGAGTACAGATACGCAGTATTTT. It encodes CSASRSGSTDTQYF.

This clone appeared a single time. The chain uses TRBV7-2 and TRBJ1-2; D gene unclear. Germline values: CDR1 SGHTA, CDR2 FQGNSA. Trimming removed 2 bases at V and 1 base at J, with 5 bases between. The CDR3 length is 13 residues. CDR3 loop: CASSLNSNYGYTF. CDR3 sequence (DNA): TGTGCCAGCAGCTTAAACAGTAACTATGGCTACACCTTC.

The chain couples TRBV6-2 or TRBV6-3 to TRBJ2-7; 9 positions agree with TRBD2. Trimming cost V 5 bases and J 3 bases; bases outside gene matches: 11. This CDR3 spans 16 amino acids. The germline CDR1 and CDR2 sequences are MNHEY and SVGEGT. CDR3 region: CASSPLVAGDGYEQYF. The CDR3 coding sequence is TGTGCCAGCAGTCCCTTGGTAGCGGGAGATGGCTACGAGCAGTACTTC.

The V call is TRBV9, the J call TRBJ1-1; no clear D gene. Germline CDR1 SGDLS, CDR2 YYNGEE. V was cut by 4 bases and J by 0 bases, with 10 bases left in between. This CDR3 has 14 residues. The CDR3: CASSQGTMNTEAFF. CDR3 bases: TGTGCCAGCAGCCAAGGCACCATGAACACTGAAGCTTTCTTT.

The V call is TRBV27, the J call TRBJ2-7, with TRBD2 as a possible D gene (6 bases). Between the trimmed V and J ends, which lost 5 bases and 0 bases, there was a span of 14 bases. Germline V gene lookup returns CDR1 MNHEY and CDR2 SMNVEV (reference sequence). The CDR3 sequence is 15 residues long. The CDR3 DNA reads TGTGCCAGCAGTACACCCGGGGGTAGCTCCTACGAGCAGTACTTC. Translated, it gives CASSTPGGSSYEQYF.

The chain carries TRBV18 and TRBJ2-7; D is unclear. V was clipped by 4 bases and J by 7 bases, with 20 bases between them. CDR1 is KGHSH and CDR2 is LQKENI in the germline V gene. This CDR3 region has 15 residues. The CDR3 DNA follows: TGTGCCAGCTCACGCGACTCAACCTCCGAAAGGGAGCAGTACTTC. It encodes CASSRDSTSEREQYF.

For this clone: The sample has other DNA sequences that encode this CDR3 too. The V call is TRBV19, the J call TRBJ2-1; D is possibly TRBD2 (5 bases). Germline CDR1 LNHDA, CDR2 SQIVND (reference sequence). Trimming pared 1 base from V and 3 bases from J, leaving 10 bases between. The length of the CDR3 is 15 residues. DNA for the CDR3: TGTGCCAGTAGTATAGCGACGGGAAGCTACAATGAGCAGTTCTTC. It translates to CASSIATGSYNEQFF.

The CDR3 DNA follows: TGTGCCAGTAGTATAGATGCGGGACAGGGGGCGCGATATTTCTTC. Translated: CASSIDAGQGARYFF. The J gene is TRBJ2-1, the V gene TRBV19; 12 nucleotides agree with TRBD1. Unmatched junction bases numbered 10, after V lost 0 bases and J lost 16 bases. CDR3 length equals 15 residues. The germline CDR1 and CDR2 sequences are LNHDA and SQIVND (reference sequence).

V usage is TRBV3-1 (or the pseudogene TRBV3-2) and J usage is TRBJ2-1; TRBD1 aligns across 7 bases. Unmatched junction bases numbered 16, after V lost 8 bases and J lost 3 bases. The CDR3 is made up of 17 amino acids. CDR1 is LGHDT and CDR2 is YNNKEL in the germline V gene (reference sequence). CDR3 amino acids: CASARGSNRGLYNEQFF. CDR3 coding DNA: TGTGCCAGCGCTCGTGGGTCGAACAGGGGCCTCTACAATGAGCAGTTCTTC.

The chain recombines TRBV18 with TRBJ2-3; D is unclear. Trimming removed 3 bases from V and 6 bases from J, with 10 bases in between. Germline lookup yields CDR1 KGHSH and CDR2 LQKENI. The CDR3 loop spans 13 amino acids. DNA of the CDR3: TGTGCCAGCTCACCGATGGTCACGGATACGCAGTATTTT. This encodes CASSPMVTDTQYF.